This T cell receptor beta chain was captured in a study of Ad26.COV2.S vaccination and SARS-CoV-2 variants. Overall study results and limits: Reportedly, spike-specific CD8+ and CD4+ T cell responses achieved substantial breadth once vaccination had taken place. Vaccine and placebo recipients had comparable breadth of non-spike TCRs. Total T cell responses may have been underestimated by the TCR breadth and depth analyses.

Points on this clone: Its antigen is unknown.

The CDR3 is 14 residues long. The V and J ends lost 0 bases and 3 bases respectively, with 8 bases between them. The germline CDR1 and CDR2 sequences are SGDLS and YYNGEE. Clones were sequenced by immunoSEQ multiplex PCR, and TCRdb holds only the in-frame ones, with some missing. The data show hundreds of thousands of clones, approximately 90% seen once. This clonotype was sampled from a human donor who had recovered from COVID-19. The sequenced sample was peripheral blood, obtained after recovery from COVID-19. This chain links TRBV9 with TRBJ2-3, with D unresolved. Here the CDR3 reads CASSVVPQTDTQYF. CDR3 sequence (DNA): TGTGCCAGCAGCGTAGTTCCCCAAACAGATACGCAGTATTTT.